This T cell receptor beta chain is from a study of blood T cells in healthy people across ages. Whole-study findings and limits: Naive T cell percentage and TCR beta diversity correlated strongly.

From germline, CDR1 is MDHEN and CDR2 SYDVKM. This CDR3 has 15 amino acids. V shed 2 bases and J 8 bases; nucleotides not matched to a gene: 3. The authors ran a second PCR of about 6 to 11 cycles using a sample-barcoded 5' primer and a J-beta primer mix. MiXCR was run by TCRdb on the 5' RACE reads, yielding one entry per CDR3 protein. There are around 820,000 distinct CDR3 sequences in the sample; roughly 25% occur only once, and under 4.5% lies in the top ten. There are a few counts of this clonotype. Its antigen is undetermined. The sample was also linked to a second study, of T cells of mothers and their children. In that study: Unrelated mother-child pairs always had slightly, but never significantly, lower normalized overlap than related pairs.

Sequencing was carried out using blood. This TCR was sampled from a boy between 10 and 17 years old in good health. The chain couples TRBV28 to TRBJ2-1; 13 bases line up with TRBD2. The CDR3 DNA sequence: TGTGCCAGCAGTTTAACTAGCGGGGGGGCGGATGAGCAGTTCTTC. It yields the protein CASSLTSGGADEQFF.